Presented here are 31 T cell receptor beta chains from one specimen sequenced in a study of multiple sclerosis patients with progressive multifocal leukoencephalopathy. Measured with immunoSEQ multiplex PCR; TCRdb has only the in-frame clones, and not every one. Among tens of thousands of clones listed, roughly 84% were seen once. Time point defined: time of PML onset. The sample in question was PBMCs, obtained from a patient treated with natalizumab. The source is a human donor with progressive multifocal leukoencephalopathy.

This clone turned up a few times. The chain combines TRBV4-3 with TRBJ2-7, with D perhaps TRBD2 (6 bases). Germline V lookup: CDR1 LGHNA, CDR2 YSLEER. CDR3 size: 16 residues. Between the trimmed V and J ends, which lost 1 base and 2 bases, there was a span of 15 bases. The CDR3 here is CASSQGLSGVTYEQYF. DNA for the CDR3: TGCGCCAGCAGCCAAGGTCTATCGGGGGTCACCTACGAGCAGTACTTC.

The V call is TRBV6-5, the J call TRBJ1-1, with D maybe TRBD1 (5 bases). This CDR3 comprises 15 residues. Trimming left V 2 bases short and J 0 bases short, with 10 bases between. Germline V gene lookup returns CDR1 MNHEY and CDR2 SVGAGI. The CDR3 sequence is CASSYGHFMNTEAFF. DNA of the CDR3: TGTGCCAGCAGTTACGGACACTTCATGAACACTGAAGCTTTCTTT.

V gene TRBV25-1 combines with J gene TRBJ2-2; a possible D gene is TRBD2 (6 bases). Germline CDR1 and CDR2: MGHDK and SYGVNS. Between the trimmed V and J ends, which lost 4 bases and 2 bases, there was a span of 11 bases. This CDR3 contains 15 residues. Here the CDR3 reads CASSVGLPNTGELFF. Here the CDR3 DNA reads TGTGCCAGCAGTGTGGGACTGCCAAACACCGGGGAGCTGTTTTTT.

The chain carries TRBV7-8 and TRBJ2-1; the match to TRBD1 covers 9 bases. The CDR3 runs to 17 residues. Germline CDR1 reads SGHVS; CDR2 reads FQNEAQ. The J segment lost 7 bases and the V segment lost 5 bases, leaving 15 bases of the junction unmatched. The CDR3 coding sequence is TGTGCCAGCAGCCCCCGAGACCGGGACAGGGATCAAAATGAGCAGTTCTTC. The encoded protein is CASSPRDRDRDQNEQFF.

The chain is built from TRBV4-2 and TRBJ1-2; D not certain. The length of the CDR3 is 13 residues. The V gene lost 0 bases and the J gene lost 0 bases, with 2 bases spanning the gap. CDR1 LGHNA and CDR2 YNFKEQ come from the germline V gene. The CDR3 sequence: CASSQDPNYGYTF. CDR3 DNA sequence: TGTGCCAGCAGCCAAGACCCTAACTATGGCTACACCTTC.

This chain joins TRBV28 and TRBJ2-7; TRBD2 matches at 7 bases. V gave up 3 bases and J gave up 4 bases; unmatched junction bases: 6. This CDR3 is built from 14 residues. Looked up from germline, CDR1 is MDHEN and CDR2 is SYDVKM. The CDR3 coding sequence is TGTGCCAGCAGTTTCGCGGCGGGGGATTACGAGCAGTACTTC. This encodes CASSFAAGDYEQYF.

The V call is TRBV19, the J call TRBJ2-6, with 8 bases matching TRBD1. V lost 9 bases to trimming and J lost 0 bases; unmatched junction nucleotides: 7. The CDR3 consists of 16 residues. Germline CDR1 LNHDA, CDR2 SQIVND (reference sequence). The chain's CDR3 is CASQRQGPSGANVLTF. The CDR3 nucleotides are TGTGCCAGCCAAAGACAGGGGCCCTCTGGGGCCAACGTCCTGACTTTC.

This clone was detected only once. The V call is TRBV2, the J call TRBJ2-7, with 9 bases aligning to TRBD1. Germline V gene lookup returns CDR1 SNHLY and CDR2 FYNNEI. V shed 4 bases, J shed 4 bases, and the junction held 11 bases outside the gene matches. CDR3 length: 16 amino acids. CDR3 DNA sequence: TGTGCCAGCAGTGTATCGAAAGAGGGACAGGGTTACGAGCAGTACTTC. It translates to CASSVSKEGQGYEQYF.

The J gene is TRBJ2-1, the V gene TRBV10-3; D may be TRBD1 or TRBD2 (5 bases each). This CDR3 contains 14 residues. CDR1 is ENHRY, CDR2 SYGVKD, per germline. V lost 3 bases to trimming and J lost 6 bases, with 12 bases between them. As DNA, the CDR3 is TGTGCCATCAGTGATGGGACCCGCAGCAATGAGCAGTTCTTC. Protein: CAISDGTRSNEQFF.

The chain has TRBV7-2 and TRBJ1-2, with D possibly being TRBD1 (6 bases). Trimming cost V 5 bases and J 6 bases, with 19 bases left between them. Looked up from germline, CDR1 is SGHTA and CDR2 is FQGNSA. The CDR3 totals 15 residues. The chain's CDR3 is CASSRDTEFYNGYTF. DNA for the CDR3: TGTGCCAGCAGCCGGGACACGGAGTTTTATAATGGCTACACCTTC.

CDR3 in amino acids: CASSMRPGQSLTEAFF. The CDR3 DNA sequence: TGCGCCAGCAGCATGAGACCGGGACAGAGTCTCACTGAAGCTTTCTTT. The rearrangement links TRBV5-1 to TRBJ1-1; 7 bases are shared with TRBD1. With V trimmed by 4 bases and J by 4 bases, 13 bases remained unmatched. Germline V gene lookup returns CDR1 SGHRS and CDR2 YFSETQ. The CDR3 is 16 amino acids.

This clone was counted a few times. V and J are TRBV6-1 and TRBJ1-4; 9 bases align to TRBD1. Trimming at V came to 3 bases and at J to 7 bases, leaving 9 bases not matched to a gene. The CDR3 has 16 amino acids. Germline CDR1 and CDR2: MNHNS and SASEGT. CDR3 in amino acids: CASSDPGQGSGEKLFF. The CDR3, as DNA: TGTGCCAGCAGTGACCCAGGACAGGGGAGTGGTGAAAAACTGTTTTTT.

The chain carries TRBV20-1 and TRBJ1-2; no reliable D call. The CDR3 loop spans 11 amino acids. The V gene's germline CDR1 is DFQATT and CDR2 SNEGSKA (reference sequence). The V and J ends lost 1 base and 10 bases respectively, with 10 bases between them. CDR3 nucleotides: TGCAGTGCTAGAGGTGTATCGGACTACACCTTC. Protein product: CSARGVSDYTF.

The CDR3 DNA reads TGTGCCAGCAGTGAGAGGAGCGGGTACACAGATACGCAGTATTTT. As protein: CASSERSGYTDTQYF. The chain combines TRBV2 with TRBJ2-3, with D perhaps TRBD2 (6 bases). Germline loops: CDR1 SNHLY, CDR2 FYNNEI. V gave up 3 bases and J gave up 2 bases, with 12 bases separating them. CDR3 length equals 15 residues.

This sequence joins TRBV6-5 and TRBJ1-2, with D unclear. Trimming removed 6 bases from V and 5 bases from J, with 10 bases in between. The CDR3 is 12 residues long. From germline, CDR1 is MNHEY and CDR2 SVGAGI. CDR3 sequence (DNA): TGTGCCAGCAGCCGGACCGGATATGGCTACACCTTC. This codes for CASSRTGYGYTF.

This clone was seen only once. The rearrangement uses TRBV27 and TRBJ2-7; TRBD2 matches 10 bases. This CDR3 region has 17 residues. Per the germline V gene, CDR1 is MNHEY and CDR2 is SMNVEV (reference sequence). V was pared by 2 bases and J by 7 bases, with 14 bases of the junction left unmatched. CDR3 region: CASSLKPSGSKLGEQYF. The CDR3 DNA reads as TGTGCCAGCAGTTTAAAACCTAGCGGGAGTAAATTGGGGGAGCAGTACTTC.

V and J are TRBV7-8 and TRBJ2-7, with a weak D call TRBD2 (6 bases). The length of the CDR3 is 14 residues. Germline loops: CDR1 SGHVS, CDR2 FQNEAQ. Trimming shortened V by 0 bases and J by 3 bases, and 9 bases separated the two germline ends. The CDR3 region is CASSLARGYYEQYF. The CDR3 bases are TGTGCCAGCAGCTTAGCTCGGGGGTACTACGAGCAGTACTTC.

This clone was recorded a few times. J is TRBJ1-2 and V is TRBV7-2, with TRBD1 matching 9 bases. The junction had 7 bases not matched to a gene; V was cut back by 3 bases and J by 5 bases. Germline assignment: CDR1 SGHTA and CDR2 FQGNSA. The CDR3 runs to 15 residues. The DNA for the CDR3 is TGTGCCAGCAGCTTCAGAACAGGGGGCGAGTATGGCTACACCTTC. It codes for CASSFRTGGEYGYTF.

The V call is TRBV7-8, the J call TRBJ2-7; 12 bases are shared with TRBD2. V lost 1 base, J lost 4 bases, and 8 bases stayed unmatched. Germline lookup yields CDR1 SGHVS and CDR2 FQNEAQ. This CDR3 spans 17 amino acids. CDR3 DNA: TGTGCCAGCAGCTTAGGACTAGCGGGAGTGGGAGCATACGAGCAGTACTTC. As protein: CASSLGLAGVGAYEQYF.

This chain uses TRBV6-1 with TRBJ1-5; unclear D gene. CDR1 MNHNS and CDR2 SASEGT come from the germline V gene. Trimming cost V 2 bases and J 3 bases, with 14 bases left between them. This CDR3 is built from 16 residues. The CDR3 DNA sequence: TGTGCCAGCAGTGAACCCCCCATTGCCAACAATCAGCCCCAGCATTTT. Encoded protein: CASSEPPIANNQPQHF.

This clone was seen a single time. The chain uses TRBV16 and TRBJ2-1; TRBD2 aligns across 9 bases. CDR1 KGHSY and CDR2 FQNENV come from the germline V gene. The CDR3 extends over 14 amino acids. Trimming cost V 8 bases and J 12 bases; bases outside gene matches: 14. The CDR3 protein is CASGRVAGVDTQFF. The CDR3 DNA sequence: TGTGCCAGCGGCCGAGTAGCGGGGGTGGACACGCAGTTCTTC.

This clone was seen a handful of times. The chain employs TRBV15 and TRBJ2-1; D is unresolved. CDR3 size: 15 residues. V shed 1 base and J shed 0 bases, with 7 bases lying between them. Germline values: CDR1 LNHNV, CDR2 YYDKDF (reference sequence). This CDR3 reads CATSRVRSSYNEQFF. CDR3 nucleotides: TGTGCCACCAGCAGAGTCCGAAGCTCCTACAATGAGCAGTTCTTC.

The gene calls are TRBV18 and TRBJ1-2, with 7 bases aligning to TRBD1. CDR1 is KGHSH and CDR2 is LQKENI in the germline V gene. The ends lost 1 base at V and 8 bases at J; junction bases unmatched: 7. The CDR3 is 14 residues long. CDR3: CASSPLKGAWGYTF. As DNA, the CDR3 is TGTGCCAGCTCACCACTAAAGGGGGCATGGGGCTACACCTTC.

This clone was counted a few times. This rearrangement joins TRBV6-5 to TRBJ1-2; D ambiguous. Trimming left V 2 bases short and J 4 bases short, with 8 bases between. Germline loops: CDR1 MNHEY, CDR2 SVGAGI. The CDR3 is made up of 13 amino acids. Written as DNA, the CDR3 is TGTGCCAGCAGTTACCATGAAGCCTATGGCTACACCTTC. Translated: CASSYHEAYGYTF.

This clone has a handful of counts. The rearrangement links TRBV9 to TRBJ1-5; TRBD1 matches 7 bases. This CDR3 contains 14 residues. The V segment lost 7 bases and the J segment 3 bases; nucleotides outside the gene matches: 7. Germline CDR1 reads SGDLS; CDR2 reads YYNGEE. CDR3 sequence (DNA): TGTGCCAGCGGCCAGGGGGGGTACAATCAGCCCCAGCATTTT. Amino acids: CASGQGGYNQPQHF. Drawing the rest from reference TRBV9 and TRBJ1-5, the complete variable domain is DSGVTQTPKHLITATGQRVTLRCSPRSGDLSVYWYQQSLDQGLQFLIQYYNGEERAKGNILERFSAQQFPDLHSELNLSSLELGDSALYFCASGQGGYNQPQHFGDGTRLSIL.

This sequence joins TRBV9 and TRBJ2-2, with D possibly TRBD1 on 5 matching bases. The V gene lost 3 bases and the J gene lost 4 bases, with 10 bases spanning the gap. CDR1 and CDR2 (germline): SGDLS, YYNGEE. The CDR3 runs to 14 residues. CDR3 sequence reads: CASSAAGFTGELFF. As DNA, the CDR3 is TGTGCCAGCAGCGCCGCAGGGTTCACCGGGGAGCTGTTTTTT. Filled out from reference TRBV9 and TRBJ2-2, the complete variable domain reads DSGVTQTPKHLITATGQRVTLRCSPRSGDLSVYWYQQSLDQGLQFLIQYYNGEERAKGNILERFSAQQFPDLHSELNLSSLELGDSALYFCASSAAGFTGELFFGEGSRLTVL.

CDR3 residues: CASSPTSAEFYEQYF. CDR3 bases: TGTGCCAGCAGCCCAACGTCCGCTGAGTTCTACGAGCAGTACTTC. The gene calls are TRBV7-2 and TRBJ2-7; D is unclear. Germline-derived CDR1 and CDR2 are SGHTA and FQGNSA. The ends were cut back, 5 bases at V and 3 bases at J, with 17 bases in the middle. The CDR3 runs to 15 residues.

A few counts support this clone. The chain carries TRBV6-1 and TRBJ2-1, with TRBD2 identical over 7 bases. V gave up 7 bases and J gave up 6 bases; unmatched junction bases: 9. Germline V gene lookup returns CDR1 MNHNS and CDR2 SASEGT. The CDR3 is 14 residues long. The CDR3 DNA reads TGTGCCAGCACTCCTAGCGGAGACCTCAATGAGCAGTTCTTC. It encodes CASTPSGDLNEQFF.

The chain is built from TRBV19 and TRBJ1-1; perhaps TRBD1 as D (5 bases). Trimming removed 3 bases at V and 4 bases at J, with 9 bases between. This CDR3 has 13 residues. Germline values: CDR1 LNHDA, CDR2 SQIVND (reference sequence). CDR3 in amino acids: CASSIGGFTEAFF. Written as DNA, the CDR3 is TGTGCCAGTAGTATCGGGGGGTTCACTGAAGCTTTCTTT. Variable domain in full (rest from reference TRBV19 and TRBJ1-1): DGGITQSPKYLFRKEGQNVTLSCEQNLNHDAMYWYRQDPGQGLRLIYYSQIVNDFQKGDIAEGYSVSREKKESFPLTVTSAQKNPTAFYLCASSIGGFTEAFFGQGTRLTVV.

The V and J genes are TRBV28 and TRBJ1-5, with D maybe TRBD1 (6 bases). The CDR3 contains 14 residues. V lost 7 bases and J 4 bases, leaving 14 bases between the germline ends. From germline, CDR1 is MDHEN and CDR2 SYDVKM. The CDR3: CASTPGQRNQPQHF. In nucleotides, the CDR3 is TGTGCCAGCACCCCCGGACAGAGGAATCAGCCCCAGCATTTT.

This rearrangement joins TRBV29-1 to TRBJ2-1; no clear D. Germline CDR1 is SQVTM and CDR2 is ANQGSEA. The V gene lost 6 bases and the J gene lost 0 bases, with 9 bases spanning the gap. The length of the CDR3 is 13 residues. CDR3 amino acids: CSVASTSYNEQFF. In DNA, the CDR3 is TGCAGCGTAGCGTCAACCTCCTACAATGAGCAGTTCTTC.